The 13 T cell receptor beta chains presented below share a single source sample, sequenced in a study of T cell responses to AZD1222 COVID-19 vaccine. The protocol was immunoSEQ multiplex PCR, while the TCRdb copy is restricted to in-frame clones and leaves out a portion. The sample consists of over 85,000 clones, around 90% of them appearing once. The sequencing used peripheral blood, collected 28 days after the second AZD1222 dose. Receptors were obtained from an adult who received the AZD1222 COVID-19 vaccine.

This chain uses TRBV4-2 with TRBJ2-7; TRBD2 agrees at 9 bases. The CDR3 covers 15 residues. V shed 4 bases, J shed 3 bases, and the junction held 7 bases outside the gene matches. Germline CDR1 and CDR2: LGHNA and YNFKEQ. This CDR3 is CASSPDGLAYYEQYF. The CDR3 DNA is TGTGCCAGCAGCCCCGACGGACTAGCGTACTACGAGCAGTACTTC.

This clone has just one count. The V gene is TRBV18, the J gene TRBJ1-1; 7 bases fit TRBD1. Germline CDR1 and CDR2: KGHSH and LQKENI. The CDR3 contains 12 residues. V was pared by 3 bases and J by 7 bases, with 2 bases of the junction left unmatched. DNA of the CDR3: TGTGCCAGCTCACCGGGACAGAGTGAAGCTTTCTTT. Its translation: CASSPGQSEAFF.

V gene TRBV4-2 combines with J gene TRBJ1-4; D remains ambiguous. The germline V gene has CDR1 LGHNA and CDR2 YNFKEQ. CDR3 length equals 16 residues. V was trimmed by 1 base and J by 5 bases, leaving 14 bases between them. The CDR3 DNA reads as TGTGCCAGCAGCCAAGGCTCCGGACCAGAGAATGAAAAACTGTTTTTT. This codes for CASSQGSGPENEKLFF.

The chain is built from TRBV28 and TRBJ1-4; D gene unclear. In germline, CDR1 is MDHEN, CDR2 SYDVKM. The V end was cut by 3 bases, the J end by 0 bases, with 14 bases between. This CDR3 is 17 amino acids long. The CDR3 protein is CASSLEVTISTNEKLFF. The DNA of the CDR3 is TGTGCCAGCAGTTTGGAGGTTACTATTTCAACTAATGAAAAACTGTTTTTT. The whole variable domain, filled in from reference TRBV28 and TRBJ1-4, reads DVKVTQSSRYLVKRTGEKVFLECVQDMDHENMFWYRQDPGLGLRLIYFSYDVKMKEKGDIPEGYSVSREKKERFSLILESASTNQTSMYLCASSLEVTISTNEKLFFGSGTQLSVL.

The rearrangement links TRBV7-9 to TRBJ2-7; D not certain. Looked up from germline, CDR1 is SEHNR and CDR2 is FQNEAQ (reference sequence). The CDR3 runs 14 residues. Trimming pared 0 bases from V and 2 bases from J, leaving 8 bases between. CDR3 coding DNA: TGTGCCAGCAGCTTAGCGGGCGATACCTACGAGCAGTACTTC. It is translated as CASSLAGDTYEQYF.

V and J are TRBV10-3 and TRBJ2-7; D is perhaps TRBD2 (6 bases). V lost 7 bases to trimming and J lost 2 bases, with 12 bases between them. From germline, CDR1 is ENHRY and CDR2 SYGVKD. The CDR3 spans 13 residues. The CDR3 DNA sequence: TGTGCCATCACGGGGGACGATACCTACGAGCAGTACTTC. Its protein is CAITGDDTYEQYF.

The rearrangement uses TRBV2 and TRBJ1-6; D gene ambiguous. This CDR3 spans 16 amino acids. The germline CDR1 and CDR2 sequences are SNHLY and FYNNEI. V shed 3 bases and J shed 9 bases, with 18 bases lying between them. The chain's CDR3 is CASSERGVVGSSPLHF. DNA of the CDR3: TGTGCCAGCAGTGAGCGGGGTGTAGTAGGTAGTTCACCCCTCCACTTT. Using reference TRBV2 and TRBJ1-6 for the parts outside the CDR3, the full variable domain is EPEVTQTPSHQVTQMGQEVILRCVPISNHLYFYWYRQILGQKVEFLVSFYNNEISEKSEIFDDQFSVERPDGSNFTLKIRSTKLEDSAMYFCASSERGVVGSSPLHFGNGTRLTVT.

This clone was picked up one time. Sequence at one end of the junction differs from germline and may be a read error. The chain joins TRBV15 to TRBJ1-1, with 8 bases fitting TRBD1. This CDR3 is 13 amino acids long. The germline V gene has CDR1 LNHNV and CDR2 YYDKDF (reference sequence). Here the CDR3 reads CVTSSDRGTEAFF. The DNA for the CDR3 is TGTGTCACCAGCAGTGACAGGGGCACTGAAGCTTTCTTT.

This clone was counted once. The chain is built from TRBV7-2 and TRBJ2-5; D gene uncertain. This CDR3 has 14 amino acids. V was cut by 5 bases and J by 5 bases, with 15 bases left in between. In germline, CDR1 is SGHTA, CDR2 FQGNSA. This CDR3 is CASSDGRSLETQYF. The CDR3 region has the DNA TGTGCCAGCAGCGACGGACGTTCATTGGAGACCCAGTACTTC.

This chain links TRBV6-6 with TRBJ1-5; no clear D gene. Germline V gives CDR1 MNHNY, CDR2 SVGAGI (reference sequence). The germline V and J ends were trimmed by 5 bases and 0 bases, with 17 bases remaining between them. CDR3 size: 17 residues. CDR3 DNA: TGTGCCAGCAGTCCCGGGGAGGCCGAAATTAGCAATCAGCCCCAGCATTTT. Translating it yields CASSPGEAEISNQPQHF.

A single count supports this clone. This chain links TRBV6-2 or TRBV6-3 with TRBJ2-1; D is unclear. The germline V gene has CDR1 MNHEY and CDR2 SVGEGT. V was clipped by 4 bases and J by 2 bases, with 12 bases between them. CDR3 size: 15 residues. The CDR3 nucleotides read TGTGCCAGCAGTTCTCTATACGCCACCTACAATGAGCAGTTCTTC. Amino acids: CASSSLYATYNEQFF.

The V and J genes are TRBV5-5 and TRBJ1-5, with D uncertain. V gave up 2 bases and J gave up 5 bases, with 8 bases separating them. This CDR3 is built from 13 residues. Germline values: CDR1 SGHKS, CDR2 YYEKEE (reference sequence). The CDR3 region is CASSFQADQPQHF. In nucleotides, the CDR3 is TGTGCCAGCAGCTTTCAGGCGGATCAGCCCCAGCATTTT.

The rearrangement uses TRBV4-1 and TRBJ2-2; 12 bases map to TRBD1. Per germline, CDR1 MGHRA and CDR2 YSYEKL. The CDR3 contains 15 residues. The junction had 5 bases not matched to a gene; V was cut back by 5 bases and J by 7 bases. The CDR3 coding sequence is TGCGCCAGCAGCGCGGGACAGGGGGCTTTCGGGGAGCTGTTTTTT. This encodes CASSAGQGAFGELFF.